This TCR beta chain originates from a study of regulatory T cells in long-lasting Graves disease. V was clipped by 5 bases and J by 7 bases, with 12 bases between them. Per germline, CDR1 SGHTA and CDR2 FQGNSA. The length of the CDR3 is 14 residues. Sample time point: newly diagnosed GD, antithyroid drugs for less than 3 months. Preparation of the TCR library used RNA extracted from PBMCs. This clonotype was seen many times. Through Arm-PCR of CDR3 regions and iRepertoire HTBI primers, TCR beta libraries were built. Authors' methods: Analysis of the samples identified 50 to 65 TRBV and 14 to 15 TRBJ segments. TCRdb re-called the multiplex PCR reads through MiXCR, storing one row per CDR3 protein. For this entry, the V and J calls and clone size follow TCRdb and not the study's own pipeline. The data hold hundreds of thousands of distinct CDR3 sequences, with less than 20% observed a single time. This sample also appeared in a second study, on T cells in Graves' hyperthyroidism and ophthalmopathy. That work contributes: The study used the HTBI primer set for a first-round RT-PCR of the TCR CDR3. Most thyroid clonotypes with frequency above 0.001 were detected in blood.

The sequenced sample was peripheral blood mononuclear cells (PBMCs), obtained at new diagnosis, from a patient treated with antithyroid drugs. The receptor was derived from a woman aged 30 to 39 with Graves disease. The V and J genes are TRBV7-2 and TRBJ1-6, with D perhaps TRBD1 (6 bases). The CDR3 spells CASSLTGPNSPLHF. As DNA, the CDR3 is TGTGCCAGCAGCCTAACAGGGCCCAATTCACCCCTCCACTTT.